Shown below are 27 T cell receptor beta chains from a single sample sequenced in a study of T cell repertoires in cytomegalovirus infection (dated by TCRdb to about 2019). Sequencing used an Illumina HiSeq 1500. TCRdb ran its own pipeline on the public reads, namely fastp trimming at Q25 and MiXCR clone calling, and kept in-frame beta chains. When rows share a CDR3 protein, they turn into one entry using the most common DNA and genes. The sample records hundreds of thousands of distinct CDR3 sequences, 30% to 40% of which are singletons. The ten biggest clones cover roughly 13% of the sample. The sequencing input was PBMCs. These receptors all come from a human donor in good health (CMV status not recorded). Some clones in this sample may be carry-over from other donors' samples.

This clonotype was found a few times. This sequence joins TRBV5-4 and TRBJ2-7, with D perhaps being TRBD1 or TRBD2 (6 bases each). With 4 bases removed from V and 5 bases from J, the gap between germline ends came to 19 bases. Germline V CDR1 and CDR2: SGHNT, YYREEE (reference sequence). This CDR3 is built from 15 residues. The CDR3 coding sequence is TGTGCCAGCAGCCCCGTGTCGGGGGCAGGGAACGAGCAGTACTTC. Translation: CASSPVSGAGNEQYF.

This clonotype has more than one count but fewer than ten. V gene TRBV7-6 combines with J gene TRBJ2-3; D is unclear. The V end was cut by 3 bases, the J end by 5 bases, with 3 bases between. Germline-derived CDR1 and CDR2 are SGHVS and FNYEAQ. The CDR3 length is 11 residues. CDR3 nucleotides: TGTGCCAGCAGCTTTGAAGATACGCAGTATTTT. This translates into CASSFEDTQYF.

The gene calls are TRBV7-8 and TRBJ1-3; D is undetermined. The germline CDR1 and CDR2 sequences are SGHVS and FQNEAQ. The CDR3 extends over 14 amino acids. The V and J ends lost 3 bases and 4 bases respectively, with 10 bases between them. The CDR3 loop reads CASSLKSSGNTIYF. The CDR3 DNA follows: TGTGCCAGCAGCTTGAAGAGTTCCGGAAACACCATATATTTT.

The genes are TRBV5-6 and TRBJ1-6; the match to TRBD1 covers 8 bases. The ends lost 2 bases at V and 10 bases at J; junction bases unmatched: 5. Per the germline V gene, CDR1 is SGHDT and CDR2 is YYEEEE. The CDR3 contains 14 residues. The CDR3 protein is CASSLPQGGSPLHF. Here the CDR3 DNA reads TGTGCCAGCAGCTTACCACAGGGGGGCTCACCCCTCCACTTT.

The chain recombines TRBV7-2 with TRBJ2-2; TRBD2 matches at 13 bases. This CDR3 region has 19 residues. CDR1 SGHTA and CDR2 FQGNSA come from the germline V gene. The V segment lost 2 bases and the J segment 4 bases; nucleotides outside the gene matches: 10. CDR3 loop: CASSLTPTRTSGGTGELFF. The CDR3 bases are TGTGCCAGCAGCTTAACCCCGACTCGGACTAGCGGGGGCACCGGGGAGCTGTTTTTT.

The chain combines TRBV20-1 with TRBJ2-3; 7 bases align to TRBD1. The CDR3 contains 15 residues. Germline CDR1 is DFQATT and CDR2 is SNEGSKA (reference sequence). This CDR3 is CRASYDRAPTDTQYF. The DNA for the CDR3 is TGCAGGGCCTCCTACGACAGGGCCCCTACAGATACGCAGTATTTT.

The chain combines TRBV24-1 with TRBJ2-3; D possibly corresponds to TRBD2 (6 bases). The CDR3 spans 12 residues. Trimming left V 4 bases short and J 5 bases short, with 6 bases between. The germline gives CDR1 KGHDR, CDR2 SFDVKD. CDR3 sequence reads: CATSEGGDTQYF. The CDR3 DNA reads TGTGCCACCAGTGAGGGGGGAGATACGCAGTATTTT.

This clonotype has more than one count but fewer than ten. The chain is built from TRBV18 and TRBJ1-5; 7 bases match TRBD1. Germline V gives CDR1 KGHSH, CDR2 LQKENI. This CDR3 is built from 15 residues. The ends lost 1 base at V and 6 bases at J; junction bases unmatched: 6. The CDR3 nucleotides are TGTGCCAGCTCACCACAGGGGGCCGTTGGTCAGCCCCAGCATTTT. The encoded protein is CASSPQGAVGQPQHF.

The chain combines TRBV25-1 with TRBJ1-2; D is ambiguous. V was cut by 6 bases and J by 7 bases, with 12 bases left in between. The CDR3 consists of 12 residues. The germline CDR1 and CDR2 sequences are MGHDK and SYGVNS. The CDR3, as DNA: TGTGCCAGCAGCGCGGACCGACCTGGCTACACCTTC. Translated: CASSADRPGYTF.

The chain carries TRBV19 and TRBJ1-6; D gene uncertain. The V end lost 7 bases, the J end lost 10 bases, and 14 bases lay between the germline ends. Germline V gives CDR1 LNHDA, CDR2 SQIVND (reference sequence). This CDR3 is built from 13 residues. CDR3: CASNPQAGSPLHF. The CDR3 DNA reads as TGTGCCAGTAACCCCCAGGCTGGATCACCCCTCCACTTT.

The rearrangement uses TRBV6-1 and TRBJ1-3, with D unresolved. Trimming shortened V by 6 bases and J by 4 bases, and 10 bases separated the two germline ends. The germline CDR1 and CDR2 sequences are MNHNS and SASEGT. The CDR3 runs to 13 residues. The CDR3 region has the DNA TGTGCCAGCAGCCTACGGGCAGGAAACACCATATATTTT. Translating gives CASSLRAGNTIYF.

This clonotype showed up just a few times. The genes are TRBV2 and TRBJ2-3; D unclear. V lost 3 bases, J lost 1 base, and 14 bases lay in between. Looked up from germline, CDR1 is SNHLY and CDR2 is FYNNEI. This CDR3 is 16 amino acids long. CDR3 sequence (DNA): TGTGCCAGCAGTGACGTTGCGGTGAAGGGCACAGATACGCAGTATTTT. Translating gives CASSDVAVKGTDTQYF.

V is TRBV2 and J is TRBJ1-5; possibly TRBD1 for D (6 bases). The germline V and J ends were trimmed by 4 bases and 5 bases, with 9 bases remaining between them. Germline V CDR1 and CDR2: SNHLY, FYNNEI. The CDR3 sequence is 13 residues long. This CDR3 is CASSAGGHQPQHF. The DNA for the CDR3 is TGTGCCAGCAGTGCGGGGGGGCATCAGCCCCAGCATTTT.

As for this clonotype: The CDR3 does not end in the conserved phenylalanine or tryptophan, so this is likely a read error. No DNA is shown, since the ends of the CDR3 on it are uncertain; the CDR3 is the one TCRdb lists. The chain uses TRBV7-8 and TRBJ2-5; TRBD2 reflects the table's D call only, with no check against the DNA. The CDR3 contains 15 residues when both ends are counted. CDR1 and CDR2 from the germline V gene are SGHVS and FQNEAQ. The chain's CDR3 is CASSWSGGVQETRYC.

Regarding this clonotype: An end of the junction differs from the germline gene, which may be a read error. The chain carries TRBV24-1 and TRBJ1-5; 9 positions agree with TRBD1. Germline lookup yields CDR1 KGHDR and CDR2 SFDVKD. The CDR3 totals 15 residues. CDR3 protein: CATSDSDRGNQSQHF. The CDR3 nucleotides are TGTGCCACCAGTGATTCGGACAGGGGCAATCAGTCCCAGCATTTT.

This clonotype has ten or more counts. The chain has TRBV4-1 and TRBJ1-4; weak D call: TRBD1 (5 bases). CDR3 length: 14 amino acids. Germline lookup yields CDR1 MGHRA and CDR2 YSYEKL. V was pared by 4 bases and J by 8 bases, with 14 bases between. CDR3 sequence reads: CASSLFDSPEKLFF. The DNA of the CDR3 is TGCGCCAGCAGCCTATTCGACAGCCCAGAAAAACTGTTTTTT.

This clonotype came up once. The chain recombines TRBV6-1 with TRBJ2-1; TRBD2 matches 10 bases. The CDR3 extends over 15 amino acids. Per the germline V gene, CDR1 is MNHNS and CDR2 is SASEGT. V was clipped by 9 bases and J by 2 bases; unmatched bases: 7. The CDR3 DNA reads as TGTGCCAGTTTTACCGGGACTAGCGCCTACAATGAGCAGTTCTTC. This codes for CASFTGTSAYNEQFF.

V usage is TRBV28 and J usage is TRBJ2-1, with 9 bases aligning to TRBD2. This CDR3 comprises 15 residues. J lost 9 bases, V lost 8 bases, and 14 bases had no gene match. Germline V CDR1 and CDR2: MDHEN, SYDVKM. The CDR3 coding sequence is TGTGCCAGCGAGGTCCGGCGGGGGGGAGGGGGTGAGCAGTTCTTC. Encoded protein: CASEVRRGGGGEQFF.

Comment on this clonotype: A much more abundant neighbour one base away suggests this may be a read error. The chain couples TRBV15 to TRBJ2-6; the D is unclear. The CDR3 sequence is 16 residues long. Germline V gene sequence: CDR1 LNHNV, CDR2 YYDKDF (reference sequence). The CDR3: CANSRDRASGANVLTF. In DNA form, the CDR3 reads TGTGCCAACAGCAGAGATCGGGCCTCTGGGGCCAACGTCCTGACTTTC. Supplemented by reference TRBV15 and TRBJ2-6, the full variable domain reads DAMVIQNPRYQVTQFGKPVTLSCSQTLNHNVMYWYQQKSSQAPKLLFHYYDKDFNNEADTPDNFQSRRPNTSFCFLDIRSPGLGDTAMYLCANSRDRASGANVLTFGAGSRLTVL.

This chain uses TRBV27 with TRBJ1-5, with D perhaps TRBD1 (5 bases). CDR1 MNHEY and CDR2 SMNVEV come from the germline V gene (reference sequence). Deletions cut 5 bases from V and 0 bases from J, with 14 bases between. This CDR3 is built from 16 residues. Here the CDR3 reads CASSQRGGYSNQPQHF. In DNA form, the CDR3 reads TGTGCCAGCAGTCAGAGGGGAGGTTATAGCAATCAGCCCCAGCATTTT.

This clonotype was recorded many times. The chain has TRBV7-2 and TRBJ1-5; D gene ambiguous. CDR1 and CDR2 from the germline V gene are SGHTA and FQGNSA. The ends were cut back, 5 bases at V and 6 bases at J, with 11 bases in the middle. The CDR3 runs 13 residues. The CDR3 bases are TGTGCCAGCAGCACCCGCGACGGTCAGCCCCAGCATTTT. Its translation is CASSTRDGQPQHF.

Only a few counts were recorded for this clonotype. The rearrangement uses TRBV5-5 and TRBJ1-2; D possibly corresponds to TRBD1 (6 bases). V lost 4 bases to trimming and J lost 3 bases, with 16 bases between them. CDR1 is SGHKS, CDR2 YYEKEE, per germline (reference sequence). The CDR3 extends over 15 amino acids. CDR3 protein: CASSRGGGAHYGYTF. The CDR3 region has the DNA TGTGCCAGCAGCCGTGGGGGGGGGGCCCACTATGGCTACACCTTC.

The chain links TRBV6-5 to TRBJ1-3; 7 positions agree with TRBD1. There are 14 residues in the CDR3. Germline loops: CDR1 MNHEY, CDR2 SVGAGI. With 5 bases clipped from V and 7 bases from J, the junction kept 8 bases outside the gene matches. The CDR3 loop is CASSRQGLRNTIYF. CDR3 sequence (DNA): TGTGCCAGCAGTCGACAGGGCCTAAGGAACACCATATATTTT.

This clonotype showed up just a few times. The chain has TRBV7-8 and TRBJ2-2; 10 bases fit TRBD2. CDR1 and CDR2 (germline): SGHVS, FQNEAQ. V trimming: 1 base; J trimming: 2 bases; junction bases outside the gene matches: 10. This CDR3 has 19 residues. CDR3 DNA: TGTGCCAGCAGCTTAGGTCGGAGTAGCGGGGGGATCAACACCGGGGAGCTGTTTTTT. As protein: CASSLGRSSGGINTGELFF.

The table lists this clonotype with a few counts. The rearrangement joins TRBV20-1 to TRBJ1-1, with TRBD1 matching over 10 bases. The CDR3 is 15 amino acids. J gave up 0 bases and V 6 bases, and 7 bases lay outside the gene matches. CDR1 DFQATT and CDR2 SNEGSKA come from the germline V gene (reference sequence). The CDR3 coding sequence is TGCAGTGCGTTAGACAGGGGGCGAGTGAACACTGAAGCTTTCTTT. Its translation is CSALDRGRVNTEAFF.

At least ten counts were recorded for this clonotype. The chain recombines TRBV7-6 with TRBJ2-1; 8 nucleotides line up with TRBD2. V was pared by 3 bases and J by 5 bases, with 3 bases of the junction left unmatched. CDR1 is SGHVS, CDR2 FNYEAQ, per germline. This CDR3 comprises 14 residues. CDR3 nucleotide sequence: TGTGCCAGCAGCTTCGGGGGGGTAAACAATGAGCAGTTCTTC. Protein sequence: CASSFGGVNNEQFF. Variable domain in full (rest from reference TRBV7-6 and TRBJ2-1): GAGVSQSPRYKVTKRGQDVALRCDPISGHVSLYWYRQALGQGPEFLTYFNYEAQQDKSGLPNDRFSAERPEGSISTLTIQRTEQRDSAMYRCASSFGGVNNEQFFGPGTRLTVL.

CDR3 amino acids: CSASGKRGRVSGELFF. Written as DNA, the CDR3 is TGCAGTGCTAGCGGCAAACGGGGGCGCGTGAGCGGGGAGCTGTTTTTT. V and J are TRBV20-1 and TRBJ2-2; D possibly uses TRBD1 or TRBD2 (6 bases each). The CDR3 covers 16 residues. Trimming stripped 3 bases from V and 7 bases from J, with 21 bases between. Per the germline V gene, CDR1 is DFQATT and CDR2 is SNEGSKA (reference sequence).